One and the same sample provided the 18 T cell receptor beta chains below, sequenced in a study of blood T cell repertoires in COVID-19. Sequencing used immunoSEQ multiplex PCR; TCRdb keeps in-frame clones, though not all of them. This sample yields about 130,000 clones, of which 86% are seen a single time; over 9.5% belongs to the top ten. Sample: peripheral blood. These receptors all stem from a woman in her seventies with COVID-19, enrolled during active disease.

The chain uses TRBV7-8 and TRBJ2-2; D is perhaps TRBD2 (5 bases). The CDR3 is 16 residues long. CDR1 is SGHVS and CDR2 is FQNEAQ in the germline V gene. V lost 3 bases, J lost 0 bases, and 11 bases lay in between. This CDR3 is CASSFGLAPNTGELFF. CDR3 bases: TGTGCCAGCAGCTTTGGTCTAGCCCCGAACACCGGGGAGCTGTTTTTT.

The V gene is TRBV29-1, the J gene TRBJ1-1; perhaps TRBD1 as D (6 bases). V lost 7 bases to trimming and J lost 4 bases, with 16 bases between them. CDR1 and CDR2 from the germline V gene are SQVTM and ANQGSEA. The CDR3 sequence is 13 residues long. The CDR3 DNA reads TGCAGCGCAACACAGGGTACGGGCACTGAAGCTTTCTTT. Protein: CSATQGTGTEAFF.

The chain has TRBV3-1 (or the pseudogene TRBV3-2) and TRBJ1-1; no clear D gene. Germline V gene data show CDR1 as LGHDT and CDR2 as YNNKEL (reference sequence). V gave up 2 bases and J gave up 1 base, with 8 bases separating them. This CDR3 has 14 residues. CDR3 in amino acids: CASSQNGRNTEAFF. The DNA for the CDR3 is TGTGCCAGCAGCCAAAATGGGAGGAACACTGAAGCTTTCTTT.

CDR3 residues: CASSIAGGPTYEQFF. Here the CDR3 DNA reads TGTGCCAGCAGCATAGCGGGGGGCCCTACTTATGAGCAGTTCTTC. The J gene is TRBJ2-1, the V gene TRBV7-3, with 10 positions matching TRBD2. The CDR3 sequence is 15 residues long. The ends lost 5 bases at V and 8 bases at J; junction bases unmatched: 9. Germline-derived CDR1 and CDR2 are SGHTA and FQGTGA.

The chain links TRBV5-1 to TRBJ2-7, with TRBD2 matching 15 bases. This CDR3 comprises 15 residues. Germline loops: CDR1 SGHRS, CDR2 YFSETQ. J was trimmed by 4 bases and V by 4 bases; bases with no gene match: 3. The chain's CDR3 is CASSGTSGGFYEQYF. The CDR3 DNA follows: TGCGCCAGCAGCGGGACTAGCGGGGGGTTTTACGAGCAGTACTTC.

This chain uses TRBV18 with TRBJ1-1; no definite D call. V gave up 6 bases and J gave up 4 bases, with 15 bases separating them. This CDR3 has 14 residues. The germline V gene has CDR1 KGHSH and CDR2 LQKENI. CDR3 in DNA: TGTGCCAGCTCCGGAGGGAAGCGTATCACTGAAGCTTTCTTT. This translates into CASSGGKRITEAFF.

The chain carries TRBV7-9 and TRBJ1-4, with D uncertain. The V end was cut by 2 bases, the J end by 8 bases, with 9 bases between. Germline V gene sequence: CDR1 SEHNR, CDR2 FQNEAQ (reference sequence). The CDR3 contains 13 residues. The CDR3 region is CASSLRQEEKLFF. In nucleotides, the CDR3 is TGTGCCAGCAGCTTACGGCAGGAAGAAAAACTGTTTTTT.

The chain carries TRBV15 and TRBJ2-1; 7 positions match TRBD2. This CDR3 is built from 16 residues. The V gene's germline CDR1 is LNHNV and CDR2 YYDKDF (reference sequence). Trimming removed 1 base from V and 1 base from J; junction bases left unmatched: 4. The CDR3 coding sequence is TGTGCCACCAGCAGAGCCGGGACTAATTCCTACAATGAGCAGTTCTTC. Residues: CATSRAGTNSYNEQFF.

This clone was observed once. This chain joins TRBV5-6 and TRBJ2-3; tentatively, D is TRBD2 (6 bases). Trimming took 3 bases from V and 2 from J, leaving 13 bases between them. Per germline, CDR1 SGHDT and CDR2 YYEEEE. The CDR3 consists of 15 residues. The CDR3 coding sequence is TGTGCCAGCAGCTGGGGACTCCAAATCACAGATACGCAGTATTTT. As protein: CASSWGLQITDTQYF.

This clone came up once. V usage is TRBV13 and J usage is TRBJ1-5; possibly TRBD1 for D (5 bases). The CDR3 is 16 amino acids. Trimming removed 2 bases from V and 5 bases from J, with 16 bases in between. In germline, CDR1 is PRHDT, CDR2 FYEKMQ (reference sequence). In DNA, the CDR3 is TGTGCCAGCAGCTTACGATGGGGCAGGGTGGATCAGCCCCAGCATTTT. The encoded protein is CASSLRWGRVDQPQHF. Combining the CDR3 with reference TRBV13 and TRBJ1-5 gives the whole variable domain AAGVIQSPRHLIKEKRETATLKCYPIPRHDTVYWYQQGPGQDPQFLISFYEKMQSDKGSIPDRFSAQQFSDYHSELNMSSLELGDSALYFCASSLRWGRVDQPQHFGDGTRLSIL.

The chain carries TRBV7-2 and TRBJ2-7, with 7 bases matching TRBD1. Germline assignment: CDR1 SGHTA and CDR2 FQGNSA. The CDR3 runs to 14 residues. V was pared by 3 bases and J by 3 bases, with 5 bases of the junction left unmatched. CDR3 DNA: TGTGCCAGCAGCTTCGGGACAGTCTACTACGAGCAGTACTTC. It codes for CASSFGTVYYEQYF. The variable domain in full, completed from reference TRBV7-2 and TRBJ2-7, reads GAGVSQSPSNKVTEKGKDVELRCDPISGHTALYWYRQSLGQGLEFLIYFQGNSAPDKSGLPSDRFSAERTGGSVSTLTIQRTQQEDSAVYLCASSFGTVYYEQYFGPGTRLTVT.

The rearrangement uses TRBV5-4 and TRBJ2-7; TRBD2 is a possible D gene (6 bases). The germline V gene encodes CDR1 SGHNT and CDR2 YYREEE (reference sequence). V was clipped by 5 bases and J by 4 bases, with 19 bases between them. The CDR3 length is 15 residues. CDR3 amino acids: CASSSMSGGAYEQYF. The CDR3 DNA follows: TGTGCCAGCAGTTCAATGAGCGGAGGGGCTTACGAGCAGTACTTC. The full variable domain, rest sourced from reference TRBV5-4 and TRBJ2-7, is ETGVTQSPTHLIKTRGQQVTLRCSSQSGHNTVSWYQQALGQGPQFIFQYYREEENGRGNFPPRFSGLQFPNYSSELNVNALELDDSALYLCASSSMSGGAYEQYFGPGTRLTVT.

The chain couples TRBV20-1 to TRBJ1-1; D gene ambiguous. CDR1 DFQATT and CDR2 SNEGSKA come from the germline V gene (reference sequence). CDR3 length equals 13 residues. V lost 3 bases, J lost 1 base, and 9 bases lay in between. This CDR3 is CSASLEGNTEAFF. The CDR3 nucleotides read TGCAGTGCTAGTCTCGAGGGGAACACTGAAGCTTTCTTT.

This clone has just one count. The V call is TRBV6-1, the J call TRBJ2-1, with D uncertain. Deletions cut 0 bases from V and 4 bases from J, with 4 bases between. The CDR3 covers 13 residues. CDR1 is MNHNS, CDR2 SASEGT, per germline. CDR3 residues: CASSEASYNEQFF. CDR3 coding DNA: TGTGCCAGCAGTGAAGCCTCTTACAATGAGCAGTTCTTC.

CDR3 sequence reads: CASSVDRGSGNTIYF. The CDR3 nucleotides read TGTGCCAGTAGTGTTGACAGGGGCTCTGGAAACACCATATATTTT. This chain connects TRBV19 to TRBJ1-3; TRBD1 agrees at 8 bases. Germline CDR1 reads LNHDA; CDR2 reads SQIVND (reference sequence). CDR3 length: 15 residues. The V segment lost 5 bases and the J segment 0 bases; nucleotides outside the gene matches: 3.

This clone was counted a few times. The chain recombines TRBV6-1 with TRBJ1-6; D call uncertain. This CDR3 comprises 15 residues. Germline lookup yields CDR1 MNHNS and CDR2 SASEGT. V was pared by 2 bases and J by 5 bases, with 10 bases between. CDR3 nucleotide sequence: TGTGCCAGCAGTGAACCATACACCCATAATTCACCCCTCCACTTT. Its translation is CASSEPYTHNSPLHF.

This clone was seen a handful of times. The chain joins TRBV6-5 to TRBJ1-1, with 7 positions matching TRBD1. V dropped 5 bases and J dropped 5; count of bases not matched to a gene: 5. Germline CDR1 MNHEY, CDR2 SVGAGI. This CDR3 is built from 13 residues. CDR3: CASSPWDSTEAFF. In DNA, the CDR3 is TGTGCCAGCAGTCCATGGGACAGTACTGAAGCTTTCTTT.

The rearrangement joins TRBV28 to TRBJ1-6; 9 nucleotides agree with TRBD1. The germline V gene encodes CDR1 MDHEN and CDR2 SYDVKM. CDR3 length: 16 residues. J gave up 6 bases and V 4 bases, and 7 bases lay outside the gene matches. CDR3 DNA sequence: TGTGCCAGCAGTTCCTCCGGGACAGGGTTTAATTCACCCCTCCACTTT. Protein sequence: CASSSSGTGFNSPLHF.